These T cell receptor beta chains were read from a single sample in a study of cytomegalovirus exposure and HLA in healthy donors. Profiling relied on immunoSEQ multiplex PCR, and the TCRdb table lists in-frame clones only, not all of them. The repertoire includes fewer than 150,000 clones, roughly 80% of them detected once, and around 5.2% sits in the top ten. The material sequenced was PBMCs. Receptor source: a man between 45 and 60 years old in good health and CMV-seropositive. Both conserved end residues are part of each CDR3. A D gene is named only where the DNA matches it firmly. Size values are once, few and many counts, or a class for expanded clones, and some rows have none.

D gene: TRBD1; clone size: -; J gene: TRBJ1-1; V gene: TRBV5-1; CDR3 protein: CASSLQGNEAFF; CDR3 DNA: TGCGCCAGCAGCCTACAGGGGAATGAAGCTTTCTTT
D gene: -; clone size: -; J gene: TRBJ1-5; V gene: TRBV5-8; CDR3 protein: CASSLARVGQPQHF; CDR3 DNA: TGTGCCAGCAGCTTGGCGAGGGTCGGTCAGCCCCAGCATTTT
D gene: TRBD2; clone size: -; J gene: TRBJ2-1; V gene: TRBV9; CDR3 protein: CASNLPSSGGNNEQFF; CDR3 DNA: TGTGCCAGCAACCTCCCCAGCAGCGGGGGCAACAATGAGCAGTTCTTC
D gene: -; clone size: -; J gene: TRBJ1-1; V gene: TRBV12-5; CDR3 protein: CASGLVLEGRLNTEAFF; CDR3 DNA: TGTGCTAGTGGTTTGGTACTGGAGGGGCGCCTGAACACTGAAGCTTTCTTT
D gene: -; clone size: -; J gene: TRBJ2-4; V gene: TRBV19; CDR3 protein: CASSNGLAKNIQYF; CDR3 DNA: TGTGCCAGTAGTAACGGACTAGCCAAAAACATTCAGTACTTC
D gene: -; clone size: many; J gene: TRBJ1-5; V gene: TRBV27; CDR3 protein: CASSLWGGQPQHF; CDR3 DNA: TGTGCCAGCAGTTTATGGGGGGGGCAGCCCCAGCATTTT
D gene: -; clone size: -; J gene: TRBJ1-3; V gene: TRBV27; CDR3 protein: CASSFREGNTIYF; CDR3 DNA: TGTGCCAGCAGTTTTCGGGAAGGAAACACCATATATTTT
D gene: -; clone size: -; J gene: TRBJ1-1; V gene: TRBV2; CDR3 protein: CASSEIEQGSEAFF; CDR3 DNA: TGTGCCAGCAGTGAAATCGAACAGGGCTCTGAAGCTTTCTTT
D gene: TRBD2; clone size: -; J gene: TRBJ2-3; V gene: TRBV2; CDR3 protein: CASSDGGVSTDTQYF; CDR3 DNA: TGTGCCAGCAGTGACGGGGGGGTAAGCACAGATACGCAGTATTTT
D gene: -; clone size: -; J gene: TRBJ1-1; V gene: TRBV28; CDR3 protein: CASSSLPGNTEAFF; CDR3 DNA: TGTGCCAGCAGTTCCCTACCGGGGAACACTGAAGCTTTCTTT
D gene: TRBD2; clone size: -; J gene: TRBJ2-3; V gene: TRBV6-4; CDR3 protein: CASSDTSGGATDTQYF; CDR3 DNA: TGTGCCAGCAGTGACACTAGCGGGGGGGCCACAGATACGCAGTATTTT
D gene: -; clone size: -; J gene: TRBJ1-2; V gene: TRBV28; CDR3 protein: CASRSGWRDGYTF; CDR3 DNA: TGTGCCAGCAGGTCGGGGTGGAGGGATGGCTACACCTTC